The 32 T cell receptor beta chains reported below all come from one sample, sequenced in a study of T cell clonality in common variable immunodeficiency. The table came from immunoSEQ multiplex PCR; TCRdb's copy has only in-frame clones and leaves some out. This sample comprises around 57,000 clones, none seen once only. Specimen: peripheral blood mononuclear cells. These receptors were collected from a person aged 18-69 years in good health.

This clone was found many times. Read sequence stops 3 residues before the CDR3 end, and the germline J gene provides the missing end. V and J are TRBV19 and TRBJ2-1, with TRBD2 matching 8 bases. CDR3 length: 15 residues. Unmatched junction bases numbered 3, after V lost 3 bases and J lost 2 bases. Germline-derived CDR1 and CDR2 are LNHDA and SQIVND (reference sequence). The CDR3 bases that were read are TGTGCCAGTAGTATTACTAGCGGAGCCTACAATGAG. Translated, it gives CASSITSGAYNE. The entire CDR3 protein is CASSITSGAYNEQFF.

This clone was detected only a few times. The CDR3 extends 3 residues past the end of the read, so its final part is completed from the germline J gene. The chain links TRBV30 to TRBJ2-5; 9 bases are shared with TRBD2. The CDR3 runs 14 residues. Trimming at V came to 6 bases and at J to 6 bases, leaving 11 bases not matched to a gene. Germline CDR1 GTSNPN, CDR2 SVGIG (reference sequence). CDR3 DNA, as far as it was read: TGTGCCTGCCTGGATGCGGGAGGGCCACAGACC. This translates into CACLDAGGPQT. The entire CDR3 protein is CACLDAGGPQTQYF.

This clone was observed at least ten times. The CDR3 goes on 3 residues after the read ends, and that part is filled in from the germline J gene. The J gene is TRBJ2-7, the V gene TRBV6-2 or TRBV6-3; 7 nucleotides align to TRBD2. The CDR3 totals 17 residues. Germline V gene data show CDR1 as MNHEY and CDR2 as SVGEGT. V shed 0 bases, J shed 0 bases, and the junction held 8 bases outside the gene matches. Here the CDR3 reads CASSYSLRRGISYEQYF. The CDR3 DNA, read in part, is TGTGCCAGCAGTTACTCCCTCCGGCGGGGGATCTCCTACGAG.

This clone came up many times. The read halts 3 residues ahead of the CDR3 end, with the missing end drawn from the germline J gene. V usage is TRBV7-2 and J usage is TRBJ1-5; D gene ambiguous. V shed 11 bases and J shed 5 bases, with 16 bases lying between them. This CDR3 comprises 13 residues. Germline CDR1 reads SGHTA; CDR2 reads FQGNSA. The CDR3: CASGVYFDQPQHF. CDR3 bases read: TGTGCCTCCGGGGTATATTTTGATCAGCCC.

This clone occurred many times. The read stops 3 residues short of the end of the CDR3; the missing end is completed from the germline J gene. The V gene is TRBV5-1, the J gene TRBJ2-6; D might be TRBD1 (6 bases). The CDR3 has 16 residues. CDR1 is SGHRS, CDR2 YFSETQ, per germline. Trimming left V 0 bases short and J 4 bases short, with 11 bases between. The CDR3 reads CASSLDPGAGANVLTF. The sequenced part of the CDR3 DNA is TGCGCCAGCAGCTTGGACCCAGGGGCGGGGGCCAACGTC.

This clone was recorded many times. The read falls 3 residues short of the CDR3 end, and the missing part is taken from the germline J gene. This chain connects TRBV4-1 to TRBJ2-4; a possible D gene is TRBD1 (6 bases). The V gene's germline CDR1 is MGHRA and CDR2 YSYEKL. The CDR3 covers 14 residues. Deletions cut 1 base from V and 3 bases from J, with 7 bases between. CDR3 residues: CASSQVGGKNIQYF. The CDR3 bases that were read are TGCGCCAGCAGCCAAGTAGGGGGCAAAAACATT.

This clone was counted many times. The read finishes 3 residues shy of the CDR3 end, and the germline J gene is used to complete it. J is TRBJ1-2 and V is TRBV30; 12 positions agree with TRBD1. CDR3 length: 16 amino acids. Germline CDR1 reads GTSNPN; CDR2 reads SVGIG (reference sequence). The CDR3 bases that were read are TGTGCCTGGAGTACCAACCGGGACAGGGGGCGCGGGGGC. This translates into CAWSTNRDRGRGG. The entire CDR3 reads CAWSTNRDRGRGGYTF.

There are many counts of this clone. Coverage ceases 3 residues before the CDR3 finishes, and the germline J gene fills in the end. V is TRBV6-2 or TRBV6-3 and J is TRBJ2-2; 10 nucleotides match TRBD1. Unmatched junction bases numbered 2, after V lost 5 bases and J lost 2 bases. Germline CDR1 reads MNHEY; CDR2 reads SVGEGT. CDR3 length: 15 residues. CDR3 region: CASSDRGRNTGELFF. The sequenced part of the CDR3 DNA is TGTGCCAGCAGTGACAGGGGGCGAAACACCGGGGAG.

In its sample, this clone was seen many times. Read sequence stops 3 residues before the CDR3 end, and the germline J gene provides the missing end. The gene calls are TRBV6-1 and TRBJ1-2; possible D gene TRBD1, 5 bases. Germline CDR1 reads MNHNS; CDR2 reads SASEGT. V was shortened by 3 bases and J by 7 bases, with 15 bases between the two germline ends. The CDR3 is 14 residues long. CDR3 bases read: TGTGCCAGCAGTGATATTACTGGCAGGGCTGGC. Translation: CASSDITGRAG. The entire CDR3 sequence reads CASSDITGRAGYTF.

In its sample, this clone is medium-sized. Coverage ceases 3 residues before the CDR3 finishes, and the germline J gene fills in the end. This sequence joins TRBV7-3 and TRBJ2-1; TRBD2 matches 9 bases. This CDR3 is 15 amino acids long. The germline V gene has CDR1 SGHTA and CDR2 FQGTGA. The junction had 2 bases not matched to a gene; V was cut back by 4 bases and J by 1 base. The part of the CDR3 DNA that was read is TGTGCCAGCAGCTGGCTAGCGGGGTCCTACAATGAG. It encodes CASSWLAGSYNE. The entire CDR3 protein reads CASSWLAGSYNEQFF. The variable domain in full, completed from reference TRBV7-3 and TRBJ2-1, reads GAGVSQTPSNKVTEKGKYVELRCDPISGHTALYWYRQSLGQGPEFLIYFQGTGAADDSGLPNDRFFAVRPEGSVSTLKIQRTERGDSAVYLCASSWLAGSYNEQFFGPGTRLTVL.

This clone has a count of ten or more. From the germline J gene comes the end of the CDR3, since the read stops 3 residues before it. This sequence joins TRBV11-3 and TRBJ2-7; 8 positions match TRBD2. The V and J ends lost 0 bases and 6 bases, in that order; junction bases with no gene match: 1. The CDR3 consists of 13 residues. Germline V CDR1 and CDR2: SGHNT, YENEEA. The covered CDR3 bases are TGTGCCAGCAGCTTAGATCTAGCGGGCGAG. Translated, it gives CASSLDLAGE. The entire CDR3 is CASSLDLAGEQYF.

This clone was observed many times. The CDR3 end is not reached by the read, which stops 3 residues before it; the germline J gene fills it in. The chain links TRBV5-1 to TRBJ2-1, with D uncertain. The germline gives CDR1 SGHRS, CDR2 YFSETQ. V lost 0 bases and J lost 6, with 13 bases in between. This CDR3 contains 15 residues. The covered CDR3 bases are TGCGCCAGCAGCTTGGGGTTAGCTATTTTCAATGAG. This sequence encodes CASSLGLAIFNE. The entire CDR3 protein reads CASSLGLAIFNEQFF. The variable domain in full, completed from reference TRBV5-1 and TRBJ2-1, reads KAGVTQTPRYLIKTRGQQVTLSCSPISGHRSVSWYQQTPGQGLQFLFEYFSETQRNKGNFPGRFSGRQFSNSRSEMNVSTLELGDSALYLCASSLGLAIFNEQFFGPGTRLTVL.

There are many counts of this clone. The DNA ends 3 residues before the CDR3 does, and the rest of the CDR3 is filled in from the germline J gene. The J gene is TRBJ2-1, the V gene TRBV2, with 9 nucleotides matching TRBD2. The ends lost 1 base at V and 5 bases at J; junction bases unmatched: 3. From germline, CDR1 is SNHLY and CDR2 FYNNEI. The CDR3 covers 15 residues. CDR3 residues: CASSEGLAEDNEQFF. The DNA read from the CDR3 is TGTGCCAGCAGTGAAGGACTAGCGGAGGACAATGAG.

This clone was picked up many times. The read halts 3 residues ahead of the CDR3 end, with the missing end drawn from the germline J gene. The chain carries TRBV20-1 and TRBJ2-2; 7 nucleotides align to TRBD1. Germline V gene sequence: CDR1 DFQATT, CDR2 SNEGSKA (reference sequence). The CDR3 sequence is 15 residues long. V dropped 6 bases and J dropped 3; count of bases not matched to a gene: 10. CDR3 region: CSAGNPGQYTGELFF. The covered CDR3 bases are TGCAGTGCCGGGAATCCGGGACAGTACACCGGGGAG.

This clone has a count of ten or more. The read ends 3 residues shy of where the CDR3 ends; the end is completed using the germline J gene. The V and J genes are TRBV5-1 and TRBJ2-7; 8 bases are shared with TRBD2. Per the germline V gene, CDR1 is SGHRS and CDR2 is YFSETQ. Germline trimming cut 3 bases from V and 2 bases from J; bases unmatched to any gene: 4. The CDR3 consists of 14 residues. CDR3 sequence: CASSSVAGTYEQYF. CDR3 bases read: TGCGCCAGCAGCTCAGTAGCGGGAACCTACGAG.

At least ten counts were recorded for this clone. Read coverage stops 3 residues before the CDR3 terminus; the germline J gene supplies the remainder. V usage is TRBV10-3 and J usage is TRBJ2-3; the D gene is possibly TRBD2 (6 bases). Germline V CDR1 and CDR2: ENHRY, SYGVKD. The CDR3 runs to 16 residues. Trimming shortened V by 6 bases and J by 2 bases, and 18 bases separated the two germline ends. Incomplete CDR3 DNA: TGTGCCATCAGCCCGGGGATAGCGGAGAACACAGATACG. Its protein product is CAISPGIAENTDT. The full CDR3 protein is CAISPGIAENTDTQYF.

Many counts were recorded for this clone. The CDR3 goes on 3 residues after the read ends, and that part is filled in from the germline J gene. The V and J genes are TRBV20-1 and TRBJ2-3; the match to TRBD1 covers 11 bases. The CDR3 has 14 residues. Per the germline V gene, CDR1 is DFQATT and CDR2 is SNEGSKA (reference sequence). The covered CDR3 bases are TGCAGTGCTGGGGACAGGGGGTTGCGAGAGACG. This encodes CSAGDRGLRET. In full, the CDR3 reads CSAGDRGLRETQYF.

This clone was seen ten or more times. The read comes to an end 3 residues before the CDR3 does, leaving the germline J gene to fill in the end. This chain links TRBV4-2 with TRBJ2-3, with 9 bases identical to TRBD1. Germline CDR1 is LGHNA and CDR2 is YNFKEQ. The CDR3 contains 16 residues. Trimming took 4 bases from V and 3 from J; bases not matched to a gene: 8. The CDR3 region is CASSLTGGGGTDTQYF. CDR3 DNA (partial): TGTGCCAGCAGCCTCACAGGGGGCGGGGGAACAGATACG.

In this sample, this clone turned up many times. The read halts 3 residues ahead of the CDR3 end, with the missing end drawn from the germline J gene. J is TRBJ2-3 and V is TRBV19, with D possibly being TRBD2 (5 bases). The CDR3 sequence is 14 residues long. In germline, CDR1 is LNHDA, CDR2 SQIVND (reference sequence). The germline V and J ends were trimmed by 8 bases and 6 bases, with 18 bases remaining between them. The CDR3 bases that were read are TGTGCCAGTCGGGGTGGCAGCCTCGGGGATACG. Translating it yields CASRGGSLGDT. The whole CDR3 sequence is CASRGGSLGDTQYF.

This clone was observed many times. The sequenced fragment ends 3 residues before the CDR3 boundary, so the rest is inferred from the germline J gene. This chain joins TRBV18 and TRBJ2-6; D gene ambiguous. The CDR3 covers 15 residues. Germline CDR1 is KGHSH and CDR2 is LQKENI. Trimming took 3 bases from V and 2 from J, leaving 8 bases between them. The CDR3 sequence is CASSPWLAGANVLTF. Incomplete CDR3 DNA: TGTGCCAGCTCACCGTGGTTAGCTGGGGCCAACGTC.

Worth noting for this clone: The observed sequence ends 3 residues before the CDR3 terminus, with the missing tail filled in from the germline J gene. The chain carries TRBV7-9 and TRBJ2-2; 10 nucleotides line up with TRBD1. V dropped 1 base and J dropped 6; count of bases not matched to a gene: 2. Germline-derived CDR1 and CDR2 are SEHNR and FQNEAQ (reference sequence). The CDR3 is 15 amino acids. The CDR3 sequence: CASSLVGTGAGELFF. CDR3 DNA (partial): TGTGCCAGCAGCTTAGTGGGGACAGGGGCCGGGGAG.

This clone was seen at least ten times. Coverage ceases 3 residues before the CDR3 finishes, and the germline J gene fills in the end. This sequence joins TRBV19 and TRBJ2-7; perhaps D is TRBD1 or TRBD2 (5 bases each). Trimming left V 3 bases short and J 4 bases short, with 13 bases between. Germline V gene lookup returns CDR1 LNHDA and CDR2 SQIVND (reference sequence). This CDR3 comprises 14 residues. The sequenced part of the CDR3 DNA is TGTGCCAGTAGTATCGGACCAGGGAGTTACGAG. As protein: CASSIGPGSYE. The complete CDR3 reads CASSIGPGSYEQYF.

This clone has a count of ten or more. Here the CDR3 reads CASSPTQQETQYF. CDR3 bases read: TGTGCCAGCTCACCAACACAGCAAGAGACC. The rearrangement uses TRBV18 and TRBJ2-5; D gene unclear. The read terminates 3 residues before the CDR3 end, so the remaining end is supplied by the germline J gene. CDR3 length: 13 amino acids. The V gene lost 2 bases and the J gene lost 2 bases, with 6 bases spanning the gap. Per the germline V gene, CDR1 is KGHSH and CDR2 is LQKENI.

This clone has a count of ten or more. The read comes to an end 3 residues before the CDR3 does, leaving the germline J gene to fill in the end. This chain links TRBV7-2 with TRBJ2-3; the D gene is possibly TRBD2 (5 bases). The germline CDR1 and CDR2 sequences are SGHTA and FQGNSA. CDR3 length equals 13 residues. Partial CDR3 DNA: TGTGCCAGCACACCAAGCGGCGGAGTCGCG. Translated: CASTPSGGVA. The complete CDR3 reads CASTPSGGVAQYF.

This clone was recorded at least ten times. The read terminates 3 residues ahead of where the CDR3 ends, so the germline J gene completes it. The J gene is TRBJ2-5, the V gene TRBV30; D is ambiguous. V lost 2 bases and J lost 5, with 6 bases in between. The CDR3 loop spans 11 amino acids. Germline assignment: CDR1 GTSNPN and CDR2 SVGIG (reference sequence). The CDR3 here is CAWSLVETQYF. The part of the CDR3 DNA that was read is TGTGCCTGGAGTTTAGTCGAGACC.

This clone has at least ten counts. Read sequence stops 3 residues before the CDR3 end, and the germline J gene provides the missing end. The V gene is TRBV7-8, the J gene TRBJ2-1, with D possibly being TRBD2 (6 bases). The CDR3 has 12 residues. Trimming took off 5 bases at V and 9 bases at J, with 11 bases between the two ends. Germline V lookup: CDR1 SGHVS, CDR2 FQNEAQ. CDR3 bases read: TGTGCCAGCAGCCCGGCCGGGGGTGAG. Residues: CASSPAGGE. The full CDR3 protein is CASSPAGGEQFF.

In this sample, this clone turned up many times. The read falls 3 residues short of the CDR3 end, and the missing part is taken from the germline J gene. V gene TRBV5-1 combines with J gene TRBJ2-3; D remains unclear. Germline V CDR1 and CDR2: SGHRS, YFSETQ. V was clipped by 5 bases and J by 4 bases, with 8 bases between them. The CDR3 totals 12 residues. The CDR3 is CASSYLPDTQYF. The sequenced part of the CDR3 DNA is TGCGCCAGCAGTTATCTTCCAGATACG.

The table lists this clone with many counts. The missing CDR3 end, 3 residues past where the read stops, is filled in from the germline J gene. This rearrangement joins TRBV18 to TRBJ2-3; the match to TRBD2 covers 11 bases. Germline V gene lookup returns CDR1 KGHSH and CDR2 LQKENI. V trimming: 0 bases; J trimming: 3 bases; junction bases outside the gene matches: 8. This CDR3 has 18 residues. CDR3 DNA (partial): TGTGCCAGCTCACCACCGGGATCGCCTAGCGGGAGGACAGATACG. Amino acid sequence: CASSPPGSPSGRTDT. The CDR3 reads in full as CASSPPGSPSGRTDTQYF.

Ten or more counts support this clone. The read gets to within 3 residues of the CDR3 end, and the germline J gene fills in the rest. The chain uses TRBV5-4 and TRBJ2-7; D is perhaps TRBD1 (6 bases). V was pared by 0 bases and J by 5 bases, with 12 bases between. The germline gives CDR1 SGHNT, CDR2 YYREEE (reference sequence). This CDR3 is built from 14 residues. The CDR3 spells CASSLVRGHDEQYF. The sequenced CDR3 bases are TGTGCCAGCAGCTTGGTTAGGGGACATGACGAG.

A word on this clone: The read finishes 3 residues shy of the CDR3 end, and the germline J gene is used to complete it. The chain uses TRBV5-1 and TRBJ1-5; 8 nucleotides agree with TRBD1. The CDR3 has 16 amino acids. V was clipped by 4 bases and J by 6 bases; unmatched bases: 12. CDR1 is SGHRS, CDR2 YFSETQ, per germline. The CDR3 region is CASSVGTGGRGQPQHF. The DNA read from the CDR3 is TGCGCCAGCAGCGTAGGAACAGGGGGTAGAGGTCAGCCC.

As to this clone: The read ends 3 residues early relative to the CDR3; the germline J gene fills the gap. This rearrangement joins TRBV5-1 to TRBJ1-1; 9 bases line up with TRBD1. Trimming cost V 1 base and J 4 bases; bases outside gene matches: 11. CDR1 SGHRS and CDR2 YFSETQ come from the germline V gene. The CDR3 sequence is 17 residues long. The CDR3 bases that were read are TGCGCCAGCAGCTTGCTAGGGACAGGGAATCCAGGCACTGAA. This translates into CASSLLGTGNPGTE. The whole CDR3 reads CASSLLGTGNPGTEAFF.

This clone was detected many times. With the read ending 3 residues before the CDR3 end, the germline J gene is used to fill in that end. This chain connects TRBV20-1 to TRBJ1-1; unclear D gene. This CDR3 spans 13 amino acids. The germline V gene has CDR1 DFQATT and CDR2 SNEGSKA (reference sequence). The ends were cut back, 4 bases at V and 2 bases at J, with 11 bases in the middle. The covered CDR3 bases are TGCAGTGCTACGAGGCGGGAAAACACTGAA. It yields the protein CSATRRENTE. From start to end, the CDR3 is CSATRRENTEAFF.